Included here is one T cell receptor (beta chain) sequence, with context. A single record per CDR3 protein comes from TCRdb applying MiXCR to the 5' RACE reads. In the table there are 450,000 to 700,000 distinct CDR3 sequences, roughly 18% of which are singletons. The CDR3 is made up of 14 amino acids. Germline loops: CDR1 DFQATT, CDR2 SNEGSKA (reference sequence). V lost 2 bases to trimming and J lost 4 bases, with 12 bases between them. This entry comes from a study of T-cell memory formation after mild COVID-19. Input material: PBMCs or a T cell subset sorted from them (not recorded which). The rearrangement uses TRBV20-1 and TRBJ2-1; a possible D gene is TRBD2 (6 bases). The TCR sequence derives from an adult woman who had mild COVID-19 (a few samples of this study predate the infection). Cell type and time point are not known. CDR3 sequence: CSARSAGSYNEQFF. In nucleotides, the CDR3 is TGCAGTGCTAGATCGGCGGGATCGTACAATGAGCAGTTCTTC.